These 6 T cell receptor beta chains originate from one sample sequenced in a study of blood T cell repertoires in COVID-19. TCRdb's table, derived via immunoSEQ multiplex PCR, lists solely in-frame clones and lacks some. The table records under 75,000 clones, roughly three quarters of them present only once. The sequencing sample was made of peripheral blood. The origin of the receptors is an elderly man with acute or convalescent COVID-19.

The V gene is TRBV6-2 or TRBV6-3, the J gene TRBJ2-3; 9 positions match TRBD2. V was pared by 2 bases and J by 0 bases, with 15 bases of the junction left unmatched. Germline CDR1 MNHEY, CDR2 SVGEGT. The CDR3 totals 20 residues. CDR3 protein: CASSYLQESGGKTSTDTQYF. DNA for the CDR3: TGTGCCAGCAGTTACCTTCAGGAAAGCGGGGGGAAGACTAGCACAGATACGCAGTATTTT.

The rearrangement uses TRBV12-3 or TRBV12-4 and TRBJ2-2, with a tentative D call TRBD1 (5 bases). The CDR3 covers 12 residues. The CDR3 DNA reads TGTGCGGCAGGGACGAACACCGGGGAGCTGTTTTTT. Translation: CAAGTNTGELFF.

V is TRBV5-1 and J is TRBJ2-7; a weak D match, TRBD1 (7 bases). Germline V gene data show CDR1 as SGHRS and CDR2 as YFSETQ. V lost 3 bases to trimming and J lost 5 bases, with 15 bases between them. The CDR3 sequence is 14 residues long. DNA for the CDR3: TGCGCCAGCAGCTCACGACAGGGAGGTAACGAGCAGTACTTC. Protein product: CASSSRQGGNEQYF. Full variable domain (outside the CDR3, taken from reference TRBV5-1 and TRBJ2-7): KAGVTQTPRYLIKTRGQQVTLSCSPISGHRSVSWYQQTPGQGLQFLFEYFSETQRNKGNFPGRFSGRQFSNSRSEMNVSTLELGDSALYLCASSSRQGGNEQYFGPGTRLTVT.

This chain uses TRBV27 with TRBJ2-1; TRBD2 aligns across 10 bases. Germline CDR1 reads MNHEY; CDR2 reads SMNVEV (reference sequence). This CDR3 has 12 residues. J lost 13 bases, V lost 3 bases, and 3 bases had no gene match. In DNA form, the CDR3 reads TGTGCCAGCAGTTTCTTAGCGGGAGGACAGTTCTTC. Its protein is CASSFLAGGQFF.

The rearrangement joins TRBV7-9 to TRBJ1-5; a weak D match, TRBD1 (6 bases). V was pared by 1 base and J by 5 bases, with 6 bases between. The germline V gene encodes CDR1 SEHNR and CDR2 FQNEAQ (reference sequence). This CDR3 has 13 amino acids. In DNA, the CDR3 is TGTGCCAGCAGCTTAGAGGGGGATCAGCCCCAGCATTTT. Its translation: CASSLEGDQPQHF.

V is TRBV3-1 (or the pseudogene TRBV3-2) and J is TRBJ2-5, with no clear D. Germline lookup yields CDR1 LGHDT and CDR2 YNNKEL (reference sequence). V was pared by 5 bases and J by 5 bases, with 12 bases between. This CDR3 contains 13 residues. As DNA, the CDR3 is TGTGCCAGCAGCTGGCGGATCAAGGAGACCCAGTACTTC. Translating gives CASSWRIKETQYF.